This T cell receptor (beta chain) originates from a study of cytomegalovirus exposure and HLA in healthy donors. The protocol was immunoSEQ multiplex PCR, while the TCRdb copy is restricted to in-frame clones and leaves out a portion. The sample has 250,000 to 350,000 clones, nearly 90% seen once. The CDR3 is 13 residues long. Trimming took 6 bases from V and 7 from J, leaving 15 bases between them. Looked up from germline, CDR1 is MNHNS and CDR2 is SASEGT. The study drew the donors from its roughly 130-subject validation cohort, separate from the 666-subject first cohort. This sequence originates from a man aged 25-45 years in good health and CMV-seronegative. The sequencing sample was made of PBMCs. The rearrangement uses TRBV6-1 and TRBJ1-1; unclear D gene. CDR3 nucleotides: TGTGCCAGCAGCCCTGTCGGAGAGCTTGAAGCTTTCTTT. As protein: CASSPVGELEAFF.